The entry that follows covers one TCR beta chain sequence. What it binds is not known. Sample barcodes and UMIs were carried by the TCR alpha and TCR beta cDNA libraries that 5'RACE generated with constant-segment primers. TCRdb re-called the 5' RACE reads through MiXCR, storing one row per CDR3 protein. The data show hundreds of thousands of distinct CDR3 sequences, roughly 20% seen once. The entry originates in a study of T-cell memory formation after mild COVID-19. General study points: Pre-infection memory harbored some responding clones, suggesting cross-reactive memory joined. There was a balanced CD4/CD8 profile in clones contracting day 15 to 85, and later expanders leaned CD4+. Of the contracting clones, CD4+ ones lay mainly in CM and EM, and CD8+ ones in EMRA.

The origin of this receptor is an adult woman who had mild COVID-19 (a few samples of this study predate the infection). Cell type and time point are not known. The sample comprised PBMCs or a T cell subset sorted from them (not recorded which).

For the CDR3, the DNA is TGTGCCAGCAGCTTAATCGACACAGATACGCAGTATTTT. The encoded protein is CASSLIDTDTQYF. The chain couples TRBV11-3 to TRBJ2-3, with unresolved D. Germline V CDR1 and CDR2: SGHNT, YENEEA. Trimming stripped 2 bases from V and 2 bases from J, with 5 bases between. The CDR3 has 13 residues.